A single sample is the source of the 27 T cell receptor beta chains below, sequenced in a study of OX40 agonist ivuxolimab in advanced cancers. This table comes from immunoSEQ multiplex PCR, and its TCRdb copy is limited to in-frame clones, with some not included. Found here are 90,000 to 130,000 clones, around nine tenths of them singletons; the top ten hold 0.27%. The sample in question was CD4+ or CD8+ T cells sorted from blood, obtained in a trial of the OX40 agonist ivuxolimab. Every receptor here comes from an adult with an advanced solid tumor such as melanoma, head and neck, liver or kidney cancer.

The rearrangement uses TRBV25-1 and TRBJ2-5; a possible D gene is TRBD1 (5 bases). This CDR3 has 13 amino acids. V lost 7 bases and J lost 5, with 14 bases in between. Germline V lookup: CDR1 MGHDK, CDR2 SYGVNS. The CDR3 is CASIDWGRETQYF. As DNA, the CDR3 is TGTGCCAGCATCGACTGGGGCAGGGAGACCCAGTACTTC.

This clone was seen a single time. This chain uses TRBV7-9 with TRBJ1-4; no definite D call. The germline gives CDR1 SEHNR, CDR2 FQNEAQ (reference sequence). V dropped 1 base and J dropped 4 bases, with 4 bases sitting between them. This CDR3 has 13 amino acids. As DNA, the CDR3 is TGTGCCAGCAGCTTAGGTTTTAATGAAAAACTGTTTTTT. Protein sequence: CASSLGFNEKLFF.

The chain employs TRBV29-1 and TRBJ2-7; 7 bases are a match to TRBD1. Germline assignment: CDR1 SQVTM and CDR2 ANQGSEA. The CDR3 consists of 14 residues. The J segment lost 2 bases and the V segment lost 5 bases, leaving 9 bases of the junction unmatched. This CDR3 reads CSVTPTGTPYEQYF. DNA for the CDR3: TGCAGCGTTACTCCGACAGGGACCCCCTACGAGCAGTACTTC.

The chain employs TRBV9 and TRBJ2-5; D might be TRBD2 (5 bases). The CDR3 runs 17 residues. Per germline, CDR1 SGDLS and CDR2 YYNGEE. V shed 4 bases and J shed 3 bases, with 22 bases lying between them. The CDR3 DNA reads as TGTGCCAGCAGCTTTGGGTCGGGGATACGAGGAGAAGAGACCCAGTACTTC. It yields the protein CASSFGSGIRGEETQYF.

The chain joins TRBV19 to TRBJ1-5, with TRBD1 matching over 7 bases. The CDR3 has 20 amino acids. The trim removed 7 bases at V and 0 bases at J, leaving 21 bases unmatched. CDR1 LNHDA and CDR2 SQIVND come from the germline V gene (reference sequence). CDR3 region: CASMVRQPGTAFYSNQPQHF. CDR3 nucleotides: TGTGCCAGTATGGTTCGGCAACCCGGGACAGCTTTCTATAGCAATCAGCCCCAGCATTTT. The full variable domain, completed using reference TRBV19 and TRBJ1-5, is DGGITQSPKYLFRKEGQNVTLSCEQNLNHDAMYWYRQDPGQGLRLIYYSQIVNDFQKGDIAEGYSVSREKKESFPLTVTSAQKNPTAFYLCASMVRQPGTAFYSNQPQHFGDGTRLSIL.

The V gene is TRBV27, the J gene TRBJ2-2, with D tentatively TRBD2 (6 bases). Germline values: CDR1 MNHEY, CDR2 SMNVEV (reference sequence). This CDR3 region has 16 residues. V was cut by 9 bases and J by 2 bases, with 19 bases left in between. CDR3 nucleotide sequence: TGTGCCAGTTACAAGCTAGCGAGCTATAACACCGGGGAGCTGTTTTTT. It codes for CASYKLASYNTGELFF.

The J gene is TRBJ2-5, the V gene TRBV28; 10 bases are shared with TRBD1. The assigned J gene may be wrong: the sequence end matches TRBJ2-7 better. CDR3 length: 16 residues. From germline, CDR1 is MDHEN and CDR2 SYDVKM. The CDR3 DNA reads TGTGCCAGCACCCCTCCCCAGGGACAGGGGATCTACGAGCAGTACTTC. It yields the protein CASTPPQGQGIYEQYF.

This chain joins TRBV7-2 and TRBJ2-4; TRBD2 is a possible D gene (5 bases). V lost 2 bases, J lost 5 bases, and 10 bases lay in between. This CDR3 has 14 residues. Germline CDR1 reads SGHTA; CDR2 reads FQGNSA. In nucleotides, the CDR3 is TGTGCCAGCAGCTTATCAGGACTGGAAAACATTCAGTACTTC. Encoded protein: CASSLSGLENIQYF. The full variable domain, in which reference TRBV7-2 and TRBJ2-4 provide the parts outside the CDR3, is GAGVSQSPSNKVTEKGKDVELRCDPISGHTALYWYRQSLGQGLEFLIYFQGNSAPDKSGLPSDRFSAERTGGSVSTLTIQRTQQEDSAVYLCASSLSGLENIQYFGAGTRLSVL.

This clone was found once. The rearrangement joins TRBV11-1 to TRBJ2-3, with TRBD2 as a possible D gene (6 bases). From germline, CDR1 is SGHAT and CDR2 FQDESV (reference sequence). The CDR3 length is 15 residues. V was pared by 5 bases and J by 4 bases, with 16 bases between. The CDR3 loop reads CASSGRTSRSDTQYF. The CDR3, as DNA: TGTGCCAGCAGCGGCCGAACTAGCAGATCAGATACGCAGTATTTT.

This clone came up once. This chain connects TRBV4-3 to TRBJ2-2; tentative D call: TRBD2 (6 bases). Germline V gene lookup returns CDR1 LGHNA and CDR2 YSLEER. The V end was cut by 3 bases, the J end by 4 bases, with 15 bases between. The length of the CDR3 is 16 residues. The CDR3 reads CASSQLRVRGTGELFF. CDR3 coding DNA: TGCGCCAGCAGCCAGTTACGGGTGCGGGGCACCGGGGAGCTGTTTTTT.

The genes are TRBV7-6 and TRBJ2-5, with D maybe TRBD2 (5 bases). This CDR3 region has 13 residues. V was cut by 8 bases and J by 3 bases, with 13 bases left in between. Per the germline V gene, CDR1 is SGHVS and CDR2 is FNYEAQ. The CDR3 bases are TGTGCCAGCGGAGGATCCCCGGAAGAGACCCAGTACTTC. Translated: CASGGSPEETQYF. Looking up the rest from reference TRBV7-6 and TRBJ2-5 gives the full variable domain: GAGVSQSPRYKVTKRGQDVALRCDPISGHVSLYWYRQALGQGPEFLTYFNYEAQQDKSGLPNDRFSAERPEGSISTLTIQRTEQRDSAMYRCASGGSPEETQYFGPGTRLLVL.

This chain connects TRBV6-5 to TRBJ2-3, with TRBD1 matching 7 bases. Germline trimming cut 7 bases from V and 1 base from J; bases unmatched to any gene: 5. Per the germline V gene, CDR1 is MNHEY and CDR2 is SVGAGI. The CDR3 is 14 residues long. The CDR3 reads CASTLTGRTDTQYF. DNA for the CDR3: TGTGCCAGCACCCTGACAGGGCGCACAGATACGCAGTATTTT.

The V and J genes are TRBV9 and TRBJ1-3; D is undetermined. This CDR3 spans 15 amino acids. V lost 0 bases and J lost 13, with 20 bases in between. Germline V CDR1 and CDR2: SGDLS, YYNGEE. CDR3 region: CASSVEPLQGRRIYF. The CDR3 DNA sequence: TGTGCCAGCAGCGTAGAGCCCTTACAAGGAAGACGAATATATTTT. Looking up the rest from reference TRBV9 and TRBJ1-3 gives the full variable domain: DSGVTQTPKHLITATGQRVTLRCSPRSGDLSVYWYQQSLDQGLQFLIQYYNGEERAKGNILERFSAQQFPDLHSELNLSSLELGDSALYFCASSVEPLQGRRIYFGEGSWLTVV.

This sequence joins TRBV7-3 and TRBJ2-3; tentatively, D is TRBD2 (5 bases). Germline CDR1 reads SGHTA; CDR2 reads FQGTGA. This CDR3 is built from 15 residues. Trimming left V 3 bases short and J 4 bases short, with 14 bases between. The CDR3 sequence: CASSLAGLGADTQYF. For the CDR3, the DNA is TGTGCCAGCAGCTTGGCGGGTTTAGGAGCAGATACGCAGTATTTT.

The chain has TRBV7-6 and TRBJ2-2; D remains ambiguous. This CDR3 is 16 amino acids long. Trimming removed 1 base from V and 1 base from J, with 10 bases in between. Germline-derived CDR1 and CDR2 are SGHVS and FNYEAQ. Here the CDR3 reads CASSLESAGNTGELFF. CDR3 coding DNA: TGTGCCAGCAGCTTAGAGTCGGCAGGGAACACCGGGGAGCTGTTTTTT. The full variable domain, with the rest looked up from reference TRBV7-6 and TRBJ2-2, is GAGVSQSPRYKVTKRGQDVALRCDPISGHVSLYWYRQALGQGPEFLTYFNYEAQQDKSGLPNDRFSAERPEGSISTLTIQRTEQRDSAMYRCASSLESAGNTGELFFGEGSRLTVL.

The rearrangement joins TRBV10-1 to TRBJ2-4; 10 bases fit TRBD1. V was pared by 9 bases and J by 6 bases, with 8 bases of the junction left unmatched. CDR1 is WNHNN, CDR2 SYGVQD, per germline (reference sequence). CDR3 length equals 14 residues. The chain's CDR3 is CARGQGSSGNIQYF. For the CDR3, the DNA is TGCGCCAGGGGACAGGGGAGTTCCGGAAACATTCAGTACTTC.

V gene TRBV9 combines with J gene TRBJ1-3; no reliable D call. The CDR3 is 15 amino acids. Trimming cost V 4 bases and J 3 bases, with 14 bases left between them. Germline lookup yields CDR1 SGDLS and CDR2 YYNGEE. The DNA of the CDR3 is TGTGCCAGCAGCCCGCGGACTACTCTTGGAAACACCATATATTTT. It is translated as CASSPRTTLGNTIYF.

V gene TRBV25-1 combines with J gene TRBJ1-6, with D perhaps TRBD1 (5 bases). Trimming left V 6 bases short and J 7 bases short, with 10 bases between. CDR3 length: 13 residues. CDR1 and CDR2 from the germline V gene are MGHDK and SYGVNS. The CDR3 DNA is TGTGCCAGCAGCGGGGCCGCCAATTCACCCCTCCACTTT. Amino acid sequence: CASSGAANSPLHF.

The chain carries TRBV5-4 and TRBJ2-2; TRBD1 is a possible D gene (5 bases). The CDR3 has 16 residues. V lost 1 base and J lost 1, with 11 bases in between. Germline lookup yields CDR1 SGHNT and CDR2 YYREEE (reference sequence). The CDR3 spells CASSLFTGRNTGELFF. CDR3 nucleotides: TGTGCCAGCAGCTTGTTTACAGGTCGGAACACCGGGGAGCTGTTTTTT.

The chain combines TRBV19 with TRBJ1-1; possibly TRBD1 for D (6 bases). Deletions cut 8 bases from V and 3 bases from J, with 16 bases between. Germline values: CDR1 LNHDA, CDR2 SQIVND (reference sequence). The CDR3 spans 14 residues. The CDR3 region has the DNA TGTGCCAGTGGAATCCGGACAGTGGACACTGAAGCTTTCTTT. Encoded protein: CASGIRTVDTEAFF.

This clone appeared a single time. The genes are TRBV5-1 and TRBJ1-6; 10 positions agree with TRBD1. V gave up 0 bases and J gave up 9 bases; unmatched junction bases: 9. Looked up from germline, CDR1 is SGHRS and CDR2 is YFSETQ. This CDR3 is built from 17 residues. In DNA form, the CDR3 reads TGCGCCAGCAGCTTGGACGGCTGGACAGGGGGGAGTTCACCCCTCCACTTT. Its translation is CASSLDGWTGGSSPLHF.

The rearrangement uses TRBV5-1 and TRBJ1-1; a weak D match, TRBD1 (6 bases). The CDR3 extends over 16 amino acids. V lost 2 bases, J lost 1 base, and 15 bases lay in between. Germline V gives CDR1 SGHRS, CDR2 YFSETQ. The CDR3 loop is CASSLQGTTENTEAFF. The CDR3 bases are TGCGCCAGCAGCTTACAGGGTACCACTGAGAACACTGAAGCTTTCTTT. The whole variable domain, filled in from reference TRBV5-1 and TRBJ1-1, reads KAGVTQTPRYLIKTRGQQVTLSCSPISGHRSVSWYQQTPGQGLQFLFEYFSETQRNKGNFPGRFSGRQFSNSRSEMNVSTLELGDSALYLCASSLQGTTENTEAFFGQGTRLTVV.

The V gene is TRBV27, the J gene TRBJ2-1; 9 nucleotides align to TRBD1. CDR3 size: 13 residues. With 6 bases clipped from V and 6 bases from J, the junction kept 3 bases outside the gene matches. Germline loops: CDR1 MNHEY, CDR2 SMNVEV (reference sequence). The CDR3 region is CASRRTGVNEQFF. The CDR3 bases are TGTGCCAGCAGACGGACAGGGGTCAATGAGCAGTTCTTC.

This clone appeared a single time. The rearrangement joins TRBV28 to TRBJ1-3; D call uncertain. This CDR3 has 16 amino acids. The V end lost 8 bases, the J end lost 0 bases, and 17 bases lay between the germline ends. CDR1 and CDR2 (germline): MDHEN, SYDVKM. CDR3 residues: CASGRTYTRSGNTIYF. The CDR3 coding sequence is TGTGCCAGCGGGAGGACGTACACCCGCTCTGGAAACACCATATATTTT.

The DNA for the CDR3 is TGCAGCGTTAGAACAGGGGGTGCTGAAGCTTTCTTT. Its translation is CSVRTGGAEAFF. The J gene is TRBJ1-1, the V gene TRBV29-1; 8 positions match TRBD1. This CDR3 contains 12 residues. Germline trimming cut 5 bases from V and 6 bases from J; bases unmatched to any gene: 5. The germline gives CDR1 SQVTM, CDR2 ANQGSEA.

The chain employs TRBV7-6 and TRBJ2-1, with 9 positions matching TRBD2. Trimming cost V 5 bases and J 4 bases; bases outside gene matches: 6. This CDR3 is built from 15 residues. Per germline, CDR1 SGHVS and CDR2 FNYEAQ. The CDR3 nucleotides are TGTGCCAGCAGCCTTAGCGGGAGTAGGTACAATGAGCAGTTCTTC. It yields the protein CASSLSGSRYNEQFF.

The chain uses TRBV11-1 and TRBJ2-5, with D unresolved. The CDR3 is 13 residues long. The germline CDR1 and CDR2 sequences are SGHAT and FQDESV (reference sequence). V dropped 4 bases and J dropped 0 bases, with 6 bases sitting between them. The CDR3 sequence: CASSYDYQETQYF. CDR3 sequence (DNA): TGTGCCAGCAGCTATGACTACCAAGAGACCCAGTACTTC. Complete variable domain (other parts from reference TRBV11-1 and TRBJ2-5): EAEVAQSPRYKITEKSQAVAFWCDPISGHATLYWYRQILGQGPELLVQFQDESVVDDSQLPKDRFSAERLKGVDSTLKIQPAELGDSAMYLCASSYDYQETQYFGPGTRLLVL.